A selection of T cell receptor beta chains follows, all from one sample in a study of shared clonotypes between healthy human individuals. Sequenced by immunoSEQ multiplex PCR; TCRdb stores in-frame clones only, minus some. The table records about 1.1 million clones, around 78% of them present only once. The specimen was memory CD4+ T cells from PBMCs. The receptors shown here come from a man aged 18 to 29 in good health. Some clones in this sample may be carry-over from other donors' samples. Each CDR3 is given with its conserved first and last residue. The D gene is left open where the match is weak. Size values are once, few and many counts, or a class for expanded clones, and some rows have none.

V gene	clone size	D gene	J gene	CDR3 protein	CDR3 DNA
TRBV29-1	-	TRBD1	TRBJ2-1	CSAGDRGVDEQFF	TGCAGCGCTGGGGACAGGGGGGTGGATGAGCAGTTCTTC
TRBV15	-	-	TRBJ2-7	CATSRESHASYEQYF	TGTGCCACCAGCAGAGAGTCCCACGCCTCATACGAGCAGTACTTC
TRBV21-1	-	-	TRBJ2-5	CASSKEHPDAGGETQYF	TGTGCCAGCAGCAAAGAACACCCGGACGCGGGGGGAGAGACCCAGTACTTC
TRBV29-1	-	TRBD1	TRBJ1-5	CSVQGTGGNQPQHF	TGCAGCGTCCAGGGGACAGGGGGAAATCAGCCCCAGCATTTT
TRBV4-2	many	TRBD2	TRBJ2-2	CASSQEGTSGSSGELFF	TGTGCCAGCAGCCAAGAAGGGACTAGCGGGAGCTCCGGGGAGCTGTTTTTT
TRBV19	-	TRBD2	TRBJ2-5	CASRRLAGGRETQYF	TGTGCCAGTAGGAGACTAGCGGGAGGGAGGGAGACCCAGTACTTC
TRBV18	few	TRBD2	TRBJ2-1	CASSPGGLAGGEQFF	TGTGCCAGCTCACCAGGTGGACTAGCGGGAGGAGAGCAGTTCTTC
TRBV9	-	TRBD1	TRBJ1-1	CASSKGQGTEAFF	TGTGCCAGCAGCAAGGGACAGGGGACTGAAGCTTTCTTT
TRBV21-1	-	-	TRBJ2-1	CASSQPSGSINEQFF	TGTGCCAGCAGCCAGCCTAGCGGGAGTATAAATGAGCAGTTCTTC
TRBV2	-	TRBD2	TRBJ2-5	CASSEYPGGGVAQYF	TGTGCCAGCAGTGAATACCCGGGAGGCGGTGTGGCCCAGTACTTC
TRBV4-1	-	TRBD2	TRBJ2-3	CASSQARLAGGQDTQYF	TGCGCCAGCAGCCAAGCCCGACTAGCGGGAGGTCAAGATACGCAGTATTTT
TRBV30	-	TRBD2	TRBJ2-1	CAWSVVILAGGNEQFF	TGTGCCTGGAGTGTCGTGATACTAGCGGGAGGCAATGAGCAGTTCTTC
TRBV2	-	-	TRBJ2-1	CASSPSVPSYNEQFF	TGTGCCAGCAGTCCTAGCGTGCCCTCCTACAATGAGCAGTTCTTC
TRBV2	-	TRBD1	TRBJ1-3	CASSEEATGGNTIYF	TGTGCCAGCAGTGAAGAGGCGACAGGGGGAAACACCATATATTTT
TRBV7-2	-	TRBD2	TRBJ2-1	CASLTGTIYNEQFF	TGTGCCAGCCTAACCGGGACTATCTACAATGAGCAGTTCTTC
TRBV5-8	-	-	TRBJ2-2	CASRPRAAGELFF	TGTGCCAGCAGGCCCAGGGCGGCGGGGGAGCTGTTTTTT
TRBV9	-	TRBD1	TRBJ1-1	CASSAGQGGTEAFF	TGTGCCAGCAGCGCCGGACAGGGGGGCACTGAAGCTTTCTTT
TRBV5-1	-	-	TRBJ1-1	CASSLSVLVGGNTEAFF	TGCGCCAGCAGCTTGAGTGTTTTGGTAGGGGGAAACACTGAAGCTTTCTTT
TRBV9	-	-	TRBJ2-1	CASSVALGTEQFF	TGTGCCAGCAGCGTAGCTCTGGGCACTGAGCAGTTCTTC
TRBV5-8	few	-	TRBJ2-5	CASSLGDASQETQYF	TGTGCCAGCAGCTTAGGGGACGCCAGCCAAGAGACCCAGTACTTC
TRBV15	many	-	TRBJ2-5	CATSRSQVGTQETQYF	TGTGCCACCAGCAGGTCCCAGGTCGGAACCCAAGAGACCCAGTACTTC
TRBV27	-	TRBD1	TRBJ2-5	CASSLIGTGHQETQYF	TGTGCCAGCAGTTTAATAGGGACAGGACACCAAGAGACCCAGTACTTC
TRBV5-1	-	-	TRBJ2-3	CASSPDTDTQYF	TGCGCCAGCAGCCCGGACACAGATACGCAGTATTTT
TRBV29-1	-	-	TRBJ2-7	CSVGLDRSAEQYF	TGCAGCGTTGGCCTTGACAGGTCTGCCGAGCAGTACTTC
TRBV6-1	-	-	TRBJ1-5	CASKPLGFPQHF	TGTGCCAGCAAACCTCTCGGATTCCCCCAGCATTTT
TRBV7-9	-	TRBD1	TRBJ2-1	CASSHRDSYNEQFF	TGTGCCAGCAGCCACCGGGACAGTTACAATGAGCAGTTCTTC
TRBV7-9	-	-	TRBJ1-2	CASSLGARVRNYGYTF	TGTGCCAGCAGCTTAGGAGCCAGGGTTCGTAACTATGGCTACACCTTC
TRBV15	-	-	TRBJ2-1	CATSRGSGRKQFF	TGTGCCACCAGCAGAGGCTCGGGTCGAAAGCAGTTCTTC
TRBV5-1	-	TRBD1	TRBJ2-1	CASSSGQGNSEQFF	TGCGCCAGCAGCTCCGGACAGGGGAATAGCGAGCAGTTCTTC
TRBV19	few	-	TRBJ2-2	CASNRQNTGELFF	TGTGCCAGTAATCGACAGAACACCGGGGAGCTGTTTTTT
TRBV5-1	-	TRBD2	TRBJ2-3	CASSSGLAGVVDTQYF	TGCGCCAGCAGCTCGGGACTAGCGGGAGTAGTGGATACGCAGTATTTT
TRBV30	-	-	TRBJ2-7	CAWSVGNYEQYF	TGTGCCTGGAGTGTAGGGAACTACGAGCAGTACTTC
TRBV5-1	-	-	TRBJ2-2	CASSLNPPMNSGELFF	TGCGCCAGCAGCTTGAATCCCCCCATGAATTCCGGGGAGCTGTTTTTT
TRBV18	-	-	TRBJ2-5	CASSPGVRETQYF	TGTGCCAGCTCACCTGGTGTGCGGGAGACCCAGTACTTC
TRBV10-1	-	-	TRBJ1-1	CASSAQVDTEAFF	TGCGCCAGCAGTGCACAGGTGGACACTGAAGCTTTCTTT
TRBV2	few	-	TRBJ1-4	CASFREVGEKLFF	TGTGCCAGCTTCCGGGAAGTCGGTGAAAAACTGTTTTTT
TRBV6-4	-	-	TRBJ1-6	CASSTQLNSPLHF	TGTGCCAGCAGTACCCAGCTTAATTCACCCCTCCACTTT
TRBV11-2	many	TRBD1	TRBJ2-6	CASSSGGSGANVLTF	TGTGCCAGCAGCTCAGGGGGCTCTGGGGCCAACGTCCTGACTTTC
TRBV29-1	-	TRBD2	TRBJ2-3	CSVATSGTQDTQYF	TGCAGCGTTGCTACTAGCGGAACTCAGGATACGCAGTATTTT
TRBV18	-	-	TRBJ1-1	CASSPTDGFTEAFF	TGTGCCAGCTCGCCCACAGACGGGTTCACTGAAGCTTTCTTT
TRBV4-1	-	-	TRBJ1-4	CASSQGTASTNEKLFF	TGCGCCAGCAGCCAAGGAACGGCCTCAACTAATGAAAAACTGTTTTTT
TRBV6-4	-	-	TRBJ1-1	CASSVTLNTEAFF	TGTGCCAGCAGTGTCACCTTGAACACTGAAGCTTTCTTT
TRBV25-1	-	TRBD1	TRBJ1-1	CASSVLETQGTEAFF	TGTGCCAGCAGTGTCCTAGAAACACAGGGGACTGAAGCTTTCTTT
TRBV5-4	-	-	TRBJ2-7	CASSLGHRIGNEQYF	TGTGCCAGCAGCTTGGGACACCGGATTGGGAACGAGCAGTACTTC
TRBV5-1	once	TRBD1	TRBJ2-5	CASQQGVQETQYF	TGCGCCAGCCAACAGGGGGTCCAAGAGACCCAGTACTTC
TRBV30	-	-	TRBJ2-3	CAWSVGRGDRDTQYF	TGTGCCTGGAGTGTGGGGCGCGGGGATAGAGATACGCAGTATTTT
TRBV2	-	-	TRBJ1-1	CASSGDRDTEAFF	TGTGCCAGCAGTGGAGACAGAGACACTGAAGCTTTCTTT
TRBV14	-	-	TRBJ2-2	CASSHLFSGWNTGELFF	TGTGCCAGCAGCCACCTGTTTAGCGGCTGGAACACCGGGGAGCTGTTTTTT
TRBV6-6	once	-	TRBJ2-7	CASSLAGRWQYF	TGTGCCAGCAGTTTGGCAGGGCGTTGGCAGTACTTC
TRBV7-9	-	TRBD1	TRBJ2-7	CASSHEDRGHFRF	TGTGCCAGCAGCCACGAGGACAGGGGCCATTTTCGGTTC
TRBV7-3	-	-	TRBJ2-1	CASSKTQGSYNEQFF	TGTGCCAGCAGCAAAACCCAGGGGAGCTACAATGAGCAGTTCTTC
TRBV5-1	-	TRBD2	TRBJ2-1	CASSLISGRANEQFF	TGCGCCAGCAGCTTGATTAGCGGGAGGGCCAATGAGCAGTTCTTC
TRBV4-3	-	TRBD2	TRBJ2-2	CASSQEWGGNTGELFF	TGCGCCAGCAGCCAAGAATGGGGGGGAAACACCGGGGAGCTGTTTTTT
TRBV19	-	-	TRBJ1-2	CASSIRAVLPYGYTF	TGTGCCAGTAGTATCCGGGCCGTCCTCCCCTATGGCTACACCTTC